This TCR beta chain was sequenced during a study of Ad26.COV2.S vaccination and SARS-CoV-2 variants. In the study overall: Once, or twice with 56 days between doses, Ad26.COV2.S was given intramuscularly. Overall study results and limits: Substantial breadth was reported for post-vaccination spike-specific CD8+ and CD4+ T cells. Participants in the vaccine arm had higher spike-specific TCR breadth; placebo recipients had lower.

The V gene end was trimmed by 5 bases and the J gene end by 16 bases; junction bases not matched to a gene: 7. The CDR3 covers 11 residues. CDR1 MGHDK and CDR2 SYGVNS come from the germline V gene. Notes on this clone: Its matching antigen is unknown.

Libraries were prepared by immunoSEQ multiplex PCR; TCRdb keeps only in-frame clonotypes and omits some of them. The table has fewer than 400,000 clones, roughly 90% seen once. The treatment denotes: approximately 18 received Ad26.COV2.S at low or high dose, single or two shots; about 5 received placebo; per-sample allocation not given. Samples came from day 63 after the first vaccine or placebo injection. V is TRBV25-1 and J is TRBJ1-4, with TRBD1 matching over 7 bases. The receptor was derived from a person between 18 and 60 years old who received the Ad26.COV2.S COVID-19 vaccine or a placebo. The sample in question was peripheral blood, obtained in a trial of Ad26.COV2.S vaccine versus placebo. The CDR3 DNA sequence: TGTGCCAGCAGTACAAACAGGGGCTGGTTTTTT. This codes for CASSTNRGWFF.